Detailed here is one TCR beta chain. This entry belongs to a study of shared clonotypes between healthy human individuals. TCRdb keeps only in-frame clones here, not all; method: immunoSEQ multiplex PCR. Of about 2.1 million clones listed, roughly 91% were seen once; the top ten hold 1.7%. Terminally differentiated effector memory CD45RA+ cells were excluded by CCR7 positive selection of CD45RO-negative cells. V gave up 0 bases and J gave up 0 bases, with 11 bases separating them. Looked up from germline, CDR1 is MNHEY and CDR2 is SVGAGI. CDR3 size: 16 residues. The TCR was taken from a man aged 18 to 30 in good health. Some clones in this sample may be carry-over from other donors' samples. Sequencing used naive CD8+ T cells from PBMCs. V and J are TRBV6-5 and TRBJ1-1; no definite D call. The CDR3 is CASSYSNVLLNTEAFF. The DNA of the CDR3 is TGTGCCAGCAGTTACTCCAACGTTTTACTGAACACTGAAGCTTTCTTT.